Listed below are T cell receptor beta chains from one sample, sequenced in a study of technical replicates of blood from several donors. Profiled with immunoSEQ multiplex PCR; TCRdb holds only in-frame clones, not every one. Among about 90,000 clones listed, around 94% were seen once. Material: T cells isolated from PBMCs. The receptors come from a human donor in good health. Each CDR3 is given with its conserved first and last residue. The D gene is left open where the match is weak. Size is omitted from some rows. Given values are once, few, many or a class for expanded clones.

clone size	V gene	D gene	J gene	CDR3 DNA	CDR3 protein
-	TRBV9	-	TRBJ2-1	TGTGCCAGCAGCGTAGGTAACAATGAGCAGTTCTTC	CASSVGNNEQFF
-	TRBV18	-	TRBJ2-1	TGTGCCAGCTCACGATCGAACCCCCTTGTACAGCTCCTGAGCTCCTACAATGAGCAGTTCTTC	CASSRSNPLVQLLSSYNEQFF
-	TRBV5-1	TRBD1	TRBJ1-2	TGCGCCAGCAGCCCCGGACAGGGGGCGCTTGGCTACACCTTC	CASSPGQGALGYTF
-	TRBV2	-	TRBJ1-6	TGTGCCAGCAGTGAAATCCAGGGGCCTAATTCACCCCTCCACTTT	CASSEIQGPNSPLHF
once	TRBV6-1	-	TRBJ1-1	TGTGCCAGCAGCCGCACTTCTGAAGCTTTCTTT	CASSRTSEAFF
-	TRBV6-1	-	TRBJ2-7	TGTGCCAGCAGTGAAGGTGGCTTTTCCTACGAGCAGTACTTC	CASSEGGFSYEQYF
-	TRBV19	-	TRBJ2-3	TGTGCCAGTAGTATCAGGGGCACAGATACGCAGTATTTT	CASSIRGTDTQYF
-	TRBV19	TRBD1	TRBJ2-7	TGTGCCAGTAGTAGGGGACAGCCCTACGAGCAGTACTTC	CASSRGQPYEQYF
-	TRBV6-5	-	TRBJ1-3	TGTGCCAGCAGGGACAGTAGGGGAAACACCATATATTTT	CASRDSRGNTIYF
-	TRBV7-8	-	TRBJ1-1	TGTGCCAGCAGCGGTAGGCCGGGACGGGGGAGGACTGAAGCTTTCTTT	CASSGRPGRGRTEAFF
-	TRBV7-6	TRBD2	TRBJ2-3	TGTGCCAGCAGCACCTTAGCGGGGGGGCGAGGTCCTACGCAGTATTTT	CASSTLAGGRGPTQYF
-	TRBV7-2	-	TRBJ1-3	TGTGCCAGCAGCCCCCGTCCAGCGACACTAGTGAACACCATATATTTT	CASSPRPATLVNTIYF
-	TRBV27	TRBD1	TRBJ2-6	TGTGCCAGCAGCCCCAGGGGGCAGGGGGCCAACGTCCTGACTTTC	CASSPRGQGANVLTF
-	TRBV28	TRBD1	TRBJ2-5	TGTGCCAGCACAGGGCCCAGGGACAGCCCCACCAGGGAGACCCAGTACTTC	CASTGPRDSPTRETQYF
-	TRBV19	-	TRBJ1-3	TGTGCCAGTAGTATAGTGGGCAGCAATGGAAACACCATATATTTT	CASSIVGSNGNTIYF
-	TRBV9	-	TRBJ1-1	TGTGCCAGCAGCCCCGGGAGGGAGGGGGCTTTCTTT	CASSPGREGAFF
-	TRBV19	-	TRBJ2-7	TGTGCCAGTAGTATGATTAGGGGCGACGAGCAGTACTTC	CASSMIRGDEQYF
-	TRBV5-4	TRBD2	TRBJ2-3	TGTGCCAGCAGATCCACCATTAGCGGGAGGATGGATACGCAGTATTTT	CASRSTISGRMDTQYF
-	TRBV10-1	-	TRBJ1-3	TGCGCCAGCAGGGACACGAGCTCTGGAAACACCATATATTTT	CASRDTSSGNTIYF
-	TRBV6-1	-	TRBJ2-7	TGTGCCAGCAGTCAAGCCGGGGTTCTCCACGAGCAGTACTTC	CASSQAGVLHEQYF
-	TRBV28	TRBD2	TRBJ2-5	TGTGCCAGCAGTTGGGACTACCAAGCCCGACAAGAGACCCAGTACTTC	CASSWDYQARQETQYF
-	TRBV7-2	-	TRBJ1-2	TGTGCCAGCAGCCCTCGGGTCGTTTCTAACTATGGCTACACCTTC	CASSPRVVSNYGYTF
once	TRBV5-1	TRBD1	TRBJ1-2	TGCGCCAGCAGCTTGACTAGGACAGGGGGCAACTATGGCTACACCTTC	CASSLTRTGGNYGYTF
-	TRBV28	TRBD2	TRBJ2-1	TGTGCCAGCAGCTCTCGGACTAGCGGGCTCTCCTACAATGAGCAGTTCTTC	CASSSRTSGLSYNEQFF
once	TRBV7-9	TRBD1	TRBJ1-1	TGTGCCAGCAGCCCTCGGGGACAGGGGGATACTGAAGCTTTCTTT	CASSPRGQGDTEAFF
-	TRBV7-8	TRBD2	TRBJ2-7	TGTGCCAGCAGCTTAGGAACGGGAGGGCTCTACGAGCAGTACTTC	CASSLGTGGLYEQYF
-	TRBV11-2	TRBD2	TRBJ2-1	TGTGCCAGCAGCTTAGTCCCCCCTAGCGGCCCAAACAATGAGCAGTTCTTC	CASSLVPPSGPNNEQFF
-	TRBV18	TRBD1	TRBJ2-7	TGTGCCAGCTCACCCTCGGGACAGGGGTCCTACGAGCAGTACTTC	CASSPSGQGSYEQYF
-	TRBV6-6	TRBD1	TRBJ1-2	TGTGCCAGCAGTAACCGGACAGGGGGAAGCTATGGCTACACCTTC	CASSNRTGGSYGYTF
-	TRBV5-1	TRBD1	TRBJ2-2	TGCGCCAGCAGCTCGGGACAGGGGGATTTCGCGAAGAACACCGGGGAGCTGTTTTTT	CASSSGQGDFAKNTGELFF
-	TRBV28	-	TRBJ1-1	TGTGCCAGCAGTTCTCCGGGACAGAACACTGAAGCTTTCTTT	CASSSPGQNTEAFF
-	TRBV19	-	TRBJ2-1	TGTGCCAGTAGTACCGGGGTATACAATGAGCAGTTCTTC	CASSTGVYNEQFF
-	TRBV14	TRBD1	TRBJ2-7	TGTGCCAGCAGCCAAATGGGACAGGGGTCCTCCTACGAGCAGTACTTC	CASSQMGQGSSYEQYF
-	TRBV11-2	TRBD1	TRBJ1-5	TGTGCCAGCAGCCCTTTGACAGGGGAGGGCAATCAGCCCCAGCATTTT	CASSPLTGEGNQPQHF
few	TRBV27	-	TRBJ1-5	TGTGCCAGCAGCCCTGGGCGGGATAGGAGAAGCAATCAGCCCCAGCATTTT	CASSPGRDRRSNQPQHF
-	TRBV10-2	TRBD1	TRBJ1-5	TGCGCCAGCACAGGACAGGTCAGTCAGCCCCAGCATTTT	CASTGQVSQPQHF
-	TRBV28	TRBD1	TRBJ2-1	TGTGCCAGCAGTCAGCCCCGGGACAGGGCCTCCTACAATGAGCAGTTCTTC	CASSQPRDRASYNEQFF
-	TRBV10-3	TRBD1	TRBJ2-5	TGTGCCATCAGAGAGACCTCGGACAGGGTTGGGGAGACCCAGTACTTC	CAIRETSDRVGETQYF
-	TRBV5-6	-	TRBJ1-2	TGTGCCAGCAGCTTGGGCCGCAGGGATGTGGACTATGGCTACACCTTC	CASSLGRRDVDYGYTF
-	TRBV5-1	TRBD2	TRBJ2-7	TGCGCCAGCGGGACTAGCGCCTCCTACGAGCAGTACTTC	CASGTSASYEQYF
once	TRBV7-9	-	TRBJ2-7	TGTGCCAGCAGCTTAGCCGGGAACTCCTACGAGCAGTACTTC	CASSLAGNSYEQYF
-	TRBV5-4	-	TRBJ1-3	TGTGCCAGCAGCTTGCTGGGAGATCGAGGCGACACCATATATTTT	CASSLLGDRGDTIYF
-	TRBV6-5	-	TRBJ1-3	TGTGCCAGCAGTTACTCTGCGGGGCCCGGAAACACCATATATTTT	CASSYSAGPGNTIYF
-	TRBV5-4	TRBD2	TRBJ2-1	TGTGCCAGCAGCCCCGAACTAGCGGCGTACAATGAGCAGTTCTTC	CASSPELAAYNEQFF
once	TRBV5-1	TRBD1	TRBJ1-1	TGCGCCAGCAGCACAACGCGAACAGGGGATCCAAACACTGAAGCTTTCTTT	CASSTTRTGDPNTEAFF
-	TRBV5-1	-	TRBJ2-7	TGCGCCAGCAGAAACGACAGGTCCAGTACCGAGCAGTACTTC	CASRNDRSSTEQYF
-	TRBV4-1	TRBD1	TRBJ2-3	TGCGCCAGCACCTCAGGGGACAGGCCACGAGATACGCAGTATTTT	CASTSGDRPRDTQYF
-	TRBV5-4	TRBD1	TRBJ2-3	TGTGCCAGCAGCTTGGCACCGGGACAGGCTGATTCCGATACGCAGTATTTT	CASSLAPGQADSDTQYF
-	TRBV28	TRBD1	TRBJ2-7	TGTGCCAGCAGTTCGGACAGGGGTTCCTACGAGCAGTACTTC	CASSSDRGSYEQYF
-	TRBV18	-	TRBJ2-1	TGTGCCAGCTCACCTGGAGCGGGACAGGTACACAATGAGCAGTTCTTC	CASSPGAGQVHNEQFF
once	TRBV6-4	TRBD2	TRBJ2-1	TGTGCCAGCAGTGAGCGGGGGGGAAACAATGAGCAGTTCTTC	CASSERGGNNEQFF
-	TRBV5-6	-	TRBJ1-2	TGTGCCAGCAGCTTGATGGGGCAGGGAACGAATAACGGCTACACCTTC	CASSLMGQGTNNGYTF
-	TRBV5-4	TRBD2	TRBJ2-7	TGTGCCAGCAGCTTGGGACTAGCGGACTCCTACGAGCAGTACTTC	CASSLGLADSYEQYF
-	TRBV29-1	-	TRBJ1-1	TGCAGCGTTGAAGTGGCAGATATGCTTGGAGCTTTCTTT	CSVEVADMLGAFF
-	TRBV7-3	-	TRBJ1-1	TGTGCCAGCAGCCAAATAAGGGGGAGTGAAGCTTTCTTT	CASSQIRGSEAFF